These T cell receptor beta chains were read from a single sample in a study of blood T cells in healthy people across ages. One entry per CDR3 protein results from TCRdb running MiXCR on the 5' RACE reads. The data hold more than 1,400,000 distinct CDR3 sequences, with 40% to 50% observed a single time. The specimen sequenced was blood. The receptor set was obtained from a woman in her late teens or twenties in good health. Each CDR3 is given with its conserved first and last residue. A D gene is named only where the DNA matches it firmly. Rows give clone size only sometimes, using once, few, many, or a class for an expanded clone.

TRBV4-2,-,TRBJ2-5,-,CASRQVPLTDLQETQYF,TGTGCCAGCAGGCAAGTTCCCCTTACGGACCTTCAAGAGACCCAGTACTTC
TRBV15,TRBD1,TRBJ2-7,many,CATSKQGTYEQYF,TGTGCCACCAGCAAACAGGGGACCTACGAGCAGTACTTC
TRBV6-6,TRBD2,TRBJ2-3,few,CASSYGSGGHTDTQYF,TGTGCCAGCAGTTACGGTAGCGGGGGCCACACAGATACGCAGTATTTT
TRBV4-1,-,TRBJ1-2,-,CASSSTQGNLYGYTF,TGCGCCAGCAGCTCTACACAGGGAAACCTCTATGGCTACACCTTC
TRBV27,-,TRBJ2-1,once,CASSPFPRGGEGNEQFF,TGTGCCAGCAGTCCTTTCCCAAGGGGAGGAGAGGGCAATGAGCAGTTCTTC
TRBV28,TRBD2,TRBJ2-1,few,CASRQTSGVLMSLHEQFF,TGTGCCAGCAGACAGACTAGCGGGGTATTAATGAGTCTCCATGAGCAGTTCTTC
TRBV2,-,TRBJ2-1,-,CASTKTGGNNEQFF,TGTGCCAGCACCAAGACAGGAGGGAACAATGAGCAGTTCTTC
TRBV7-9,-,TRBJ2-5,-,CASSPSNSKGRKGVGETQYF,TGTGCCAGCAGCCCTAGCAACTCGAAGGGGCGTAAAGGGGTAGGAGAGACCCAGTACTTC
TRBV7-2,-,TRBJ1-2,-,CASSPESGPRTGYTF,TGTGCCAGCAGCCCAGAGAGCGGTCCACGGACTGGCTACACCTTC
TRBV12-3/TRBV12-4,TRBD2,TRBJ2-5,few,CASSFTSGGPQETQYF,TGTGCCAGCAGTTTTACTAGCGGGGGTCCCCAAGAGACCCAGTACTTC
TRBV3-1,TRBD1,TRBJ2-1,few,CASSQRTGTFEQFF,TGTGCCAGCAGCCAACGGACAGGGACCTTTGAGCAGTTCTTC
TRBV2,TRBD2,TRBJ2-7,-,CVSSTTSGRQYF,TGTGTCAGCAGTACGACTAGCGGGAGGCAGTACTTC
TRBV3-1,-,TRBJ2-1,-,CASSQVAGHDNEQFF,TGTGCCAGCAGCCAGGTTGCGGGGCACGACAATGAGCAGTTCTTC
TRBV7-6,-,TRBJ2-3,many,CASSPHSATRTDTQYF,TGTGCCAGCAGCCCTCACTCTGCAACTCGCACAGATACGCAGTATTTT
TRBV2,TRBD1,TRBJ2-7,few,CASRLGPGTGAYEQYF,TGTGCCAGCAGACTCGGACCCGGGACAGGGGCCTACGAGCAGTACTTC
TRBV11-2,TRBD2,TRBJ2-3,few,CASSLFGGGSDTQYF,TGTGCCAGCAGCTTGTTCGGCGGGGGTTCAGATACGCAGTATTTT
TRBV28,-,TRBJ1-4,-,CASGPSPNEKLFF,TGTGCCAGCGGCCCCAGCCCTAATGAAAAACTGTTTTTT
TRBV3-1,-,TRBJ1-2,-,CASSRSSGSGYTF,TGTGCCAGCAGCCGAAGTTCGGGGAGCGGCTACACCTTC